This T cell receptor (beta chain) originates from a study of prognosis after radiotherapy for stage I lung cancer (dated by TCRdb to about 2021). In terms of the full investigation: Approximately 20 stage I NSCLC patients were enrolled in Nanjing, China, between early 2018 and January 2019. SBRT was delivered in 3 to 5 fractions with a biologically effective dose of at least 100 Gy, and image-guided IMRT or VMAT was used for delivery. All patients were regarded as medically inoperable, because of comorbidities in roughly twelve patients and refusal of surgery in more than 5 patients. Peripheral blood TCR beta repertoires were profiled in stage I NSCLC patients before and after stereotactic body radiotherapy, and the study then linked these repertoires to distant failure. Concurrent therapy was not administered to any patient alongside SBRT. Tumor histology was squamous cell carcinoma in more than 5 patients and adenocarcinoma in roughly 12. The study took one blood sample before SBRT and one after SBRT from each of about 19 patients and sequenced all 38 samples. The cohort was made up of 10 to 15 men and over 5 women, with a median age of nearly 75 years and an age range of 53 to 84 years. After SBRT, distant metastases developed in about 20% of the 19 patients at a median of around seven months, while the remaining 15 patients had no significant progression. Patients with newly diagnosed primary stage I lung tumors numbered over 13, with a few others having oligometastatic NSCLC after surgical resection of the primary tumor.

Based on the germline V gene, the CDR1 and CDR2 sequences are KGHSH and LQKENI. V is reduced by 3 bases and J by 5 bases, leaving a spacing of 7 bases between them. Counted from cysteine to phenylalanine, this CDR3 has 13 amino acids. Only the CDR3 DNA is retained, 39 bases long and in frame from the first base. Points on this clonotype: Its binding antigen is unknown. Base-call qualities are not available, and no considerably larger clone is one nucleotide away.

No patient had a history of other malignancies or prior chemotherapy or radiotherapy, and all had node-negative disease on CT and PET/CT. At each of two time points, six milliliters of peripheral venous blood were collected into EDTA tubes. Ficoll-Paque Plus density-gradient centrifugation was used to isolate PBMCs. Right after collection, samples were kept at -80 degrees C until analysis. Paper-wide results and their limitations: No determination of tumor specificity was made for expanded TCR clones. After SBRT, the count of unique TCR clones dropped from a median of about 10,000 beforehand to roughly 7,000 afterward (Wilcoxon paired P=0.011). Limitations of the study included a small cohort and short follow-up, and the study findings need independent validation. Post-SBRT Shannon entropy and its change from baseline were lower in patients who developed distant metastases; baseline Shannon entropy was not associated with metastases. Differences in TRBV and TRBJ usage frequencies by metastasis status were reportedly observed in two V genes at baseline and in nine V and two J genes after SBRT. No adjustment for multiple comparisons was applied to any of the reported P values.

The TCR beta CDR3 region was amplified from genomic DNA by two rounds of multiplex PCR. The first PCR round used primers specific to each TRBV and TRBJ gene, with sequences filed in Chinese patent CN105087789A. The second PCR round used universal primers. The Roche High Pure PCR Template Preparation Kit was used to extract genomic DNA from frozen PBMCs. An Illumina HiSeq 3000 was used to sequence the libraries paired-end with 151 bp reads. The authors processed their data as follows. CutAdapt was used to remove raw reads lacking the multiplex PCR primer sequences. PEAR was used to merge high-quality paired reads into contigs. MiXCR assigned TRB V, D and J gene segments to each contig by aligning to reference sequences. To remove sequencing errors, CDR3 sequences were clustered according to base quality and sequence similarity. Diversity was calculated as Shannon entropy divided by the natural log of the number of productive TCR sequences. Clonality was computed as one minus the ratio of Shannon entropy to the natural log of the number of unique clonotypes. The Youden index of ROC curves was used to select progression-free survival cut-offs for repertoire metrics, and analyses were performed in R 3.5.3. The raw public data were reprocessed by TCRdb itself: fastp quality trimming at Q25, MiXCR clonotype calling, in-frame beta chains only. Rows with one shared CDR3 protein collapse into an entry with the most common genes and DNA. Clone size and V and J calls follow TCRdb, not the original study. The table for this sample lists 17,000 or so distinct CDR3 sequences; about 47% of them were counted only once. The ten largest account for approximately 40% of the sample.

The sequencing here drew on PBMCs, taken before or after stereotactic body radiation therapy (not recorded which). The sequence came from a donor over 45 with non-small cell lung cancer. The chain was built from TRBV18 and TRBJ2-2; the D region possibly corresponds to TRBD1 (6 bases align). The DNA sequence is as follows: TGTGCCAGCTCACCGGGACAAACCGGGGAGCTGTTTTTT. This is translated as CASSPGQTGELFF.